Given below is one T cell receptor beta chain in context. The antigen remains undetermined. The germline V gene has CDR1 MNHEY and CDR2 SVGAGI. V lost 6 bases to trimming and J lost 11 bases, with 13 bases between them. The CDR3 sequence is 11 residues long. The data stem from a study of T cell responses to AZD1222 COVID-19 vaccine. General study points: At 160-218 and 743-854, vaccine-associated CD4 TCRs were dominant, and they spanned spike. Reportedly, close to half of spike-specific TCRs are directed against unmutated variant regions. Among the donors, most were white British and more were female, and clonal diversity was possibly underestimated. Elevations in Spike-specific TCR breadth and depth followed administration of two AZD1222 doses.

Generated by immunoSEQ multiplex PCR, the TCRdb table keeps only in-frame clones and is missing some. The table has tens of thousands of clones, almost 80% seen once. The chain couples TRBV6-5 to TRBJ1-1; D gene ambiguous. The sample was peripheral blood, taken on day 0 of AZD1222 vaccination. The source of this sequence is an adult in good health. The CDR3 loop reads CASSFVGSAFF. CDR3 coding DNA: TGTGCCAGCAGCTTCGTTGGATCGGCTTTCTTT.